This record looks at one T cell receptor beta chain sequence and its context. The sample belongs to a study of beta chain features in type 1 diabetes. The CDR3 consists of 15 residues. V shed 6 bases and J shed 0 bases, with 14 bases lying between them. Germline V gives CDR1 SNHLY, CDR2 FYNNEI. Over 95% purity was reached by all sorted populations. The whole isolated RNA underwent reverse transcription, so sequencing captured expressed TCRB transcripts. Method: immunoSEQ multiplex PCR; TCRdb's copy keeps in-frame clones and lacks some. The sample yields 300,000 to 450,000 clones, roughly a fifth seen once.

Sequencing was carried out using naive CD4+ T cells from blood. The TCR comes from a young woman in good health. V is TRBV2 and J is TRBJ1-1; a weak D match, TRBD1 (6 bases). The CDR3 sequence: CASRVGTRMNTEAFF. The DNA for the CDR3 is TGTGCCAGCAGGGTGGGGACAAGAATGAACACTGAAGCTTTCTTT.